These 31 T cell receptor beta chains share one sample of origin, sequenced in a study of blood T cell repertoires in COVID-19. Using immunoSEQ multiplex PCR, the repertoire was profiled, and TCRdb retains in-frame clones only, with some absent. The table has about 99,000 clones, approximately 84% seen once; the top ten hold approximately 12%. Sample: peripheral blood. These receptors all come from a human donor in a cohort sampled during active COVID-19.

The chain links TRBV3-1 (or the pseudogene TRBV3-2) to TRBJ2-5; 16 positions match TRBD2. With V trimmed by 4 bases and J by 3 bases, 8 bases remained unmatched. Germline CDR1 and CDR2: LGHDT and YNNKEL (reference sequence). This CDR3 comprises 18 residues. The DNA for the CDR3 is TGTGCCAGCAGCCCGGGACTAGCGGGGGGGCTAAGGGAAGAGACCCAGTACTTC. Its translation is CASSPGLAGGLREETQYF.

The chain is built from TRBV5-6 and TRBJ2-2; unclear D gene. Germline CDR1 reads SGHDT; CDR2 reads YYEEEE. The V end lost 2 bases, the J end lost 5 bases, and 7 bases lay between the germline ends. The CDR3 runs 13 residues. The CDR3, as DNA: TGTGCCAGCAGCTTACGGGTTACCGGGGAGCTGTTTTTT. Protein: CASSLRVTGELFF.

The J gene is TRBJ1-3, the V gene TRBV19, with no clear D. Germline loops: CDR1 LNHDA, CDR2 SQIVND (reference sequence). V shed 2 bases and J shed 4 bases, with 3 bases lying between them. CDR3 length: 12 residues. CDR3 in amino acids: CASSIQGNTIYF. The CDR3 region has the DNA TGTGCCAGTAGTATACAAGGAAACACCATATATTTT.

The V and J genes are TRBV7-2 and TRBJ1-5; tentative D call: TRBD1 (5 bases). V lost 5 bases and J 4 bases, leaving 21 bases between the germline ends. Germline V lookup: CDR1 SGHTA, CDR2 FQGNSA. The CDR3 consists of 17 residues. The CDR3 sequence is CASSPRGTQYTNQPQHF. CDR3 in DNA: TGTGCCAGCAGCCCCCGGGGGACCCAATATACTAATCAGCCCCAGCATTTT.

The chain links TRBV4-1 to TRBJ2-1; 10 nucleotides line up with TRBD2. Germline V gene lookup returns CDR1 MGHRA and CDR2 YSYEKL. CDR3 size: 16 residues. V gave up 4 bases and J gave up 2 bases; unmatched junction bases: 5. The CDR3 sequence is CASSLLAGGTYNEQFF. As DNA, the CDR3 is TGCGCCAGCAGCCTTTTAGCGGGGGGTACCTACAATGAGCAGTTCTTC.

The chain is built from TRBV5-4 and TRBJ2-7; the match to TRBD1 covers 7 bases. This CDR3 is built from 14 residues. Germline loops: CDR1 SGHNT, CDR2 YYREEE (reference sequence). The junction had 3 bases not matched to a gene; V was cut back by 0 bases and J by 3 bases. The CDR3 region has the DNA TGTGCCAGCAGCTTGGACAGGGGAGTCTACGAGCAGTACTTC. It specifies CASSLDRGVYEQYF.

This chain uses TRBV5-1 with TRBJ2-3, with TRBD1 as a possible D gene (6 bases). Germline V gene lookup returns CDR1 SGHRS and CDR2 YFSETQ. The CDR3 loop spans 16 amino acids. V lost 1 base and J lost 3, with 15 bases in between. The CDR3 spells CASSLIRGEGTDTQYF. As DNA, the CDR3 is TGCGCCAGCAGCTTGATCAGGGGCGAGGGGACAGATACGCAGTATTTT.

This sequence joins TRBV2 and TRBJ2-3, with D possibly matching TRBD2 (6 bases). The V end lost 8 bases, the J end lost 8 bases, and 20 bases lay between the germline ends. The CDR3 runs to 14 residues. CDR1 is SNHLY and CDR2 is FYNNEI in the germline V gene. The DNA of the CDR3 is TGTGCCAGCTGGAGGGGCATGAGGGAAGTTACGCAGTATTTT. Translated, it gives CASWRGMREVTQYF.

V usage is TRBV9 and J usage is TRBJ1-1; D remains unclear. The length of the CDR3 is 15 residues. Germline CDR1 and CDR2: SGDLS and YYNGEE. The V end was cut by 4 bases, the J end by 1 base, with 14 bases between. The CDR3 bases are TGTGCCAGCAGCCCGCGGGAGGGCCCGAACACTGAAGCTTTCTTT. It is translated as CASSPREGPNTEAFF.

This chain uses TRBV5-6 with TRBJ2-1; the match to TRBD1 covers 7 bases. This CDR3 region has 15 residues. Trimming took 4 bases from V and 2 from J; bases not matched to a gene: 6. Germline loops: CDR1 SGHDT, CDR2 YYEEEE. The CDR3 nucleotides are TGTGCCAGCAGCCCTCCTGGACAGGCCTACAATGAGCAGTTCTTC. Protein product: CASSPPGQAYNEQFF. The whole variable domain, filled in from reference TRBV5-6 and TRBJ2-1, reads DAGVTQSPTHLIKTRGQQVTLRCSPKSGHDTVSWYQQALGQGPQFIFQYYEEEERQRGNFPDRFSGHQFPNYSSELNVNALLLGDSALYLCASSPPGQAYNEQFFGPGTRLTVL.

V usage is TRBV19 and J usage is TRBJ2-2; TRBD2 might be the D (5 bases). The CDR3 is 16 residues long. Trimming took 5 bases from V and 3 from J, leaving 16 bases between them. In germline, CDR1 is LNHDA, CDR2 SQIVND (reference sequence). The CDR3 region has the DNA TGTGCCAGTAGTCCCTGGGCCCTAGCAGACACCGGGGAGCTGTTTTTT. Its translation is CASSPWALADTGELFF.

This chain joins TRBV7-9 and TRBJ2-3; a weak D match, TRBD2 (5 bases). The V and J ends lost 4 bases and 0 bases respectively, with 8 bases between them. The germline V gene encodes CDR1 SEHNR and CDR2 FQNEAQ (reference sequence). CDR3 length equals 14 residues. CDR3 DNA: TGTGCCAGCAGCTCCTCGGGGAGCACAGATACGCAGTATTTT. Its protein is CASSSSGSTDTQYF. The entire variable domain, with the rest obtained from reference TRBV7-9 and TRBJ2-3, is as follows: DTGVSQNPRHKITKRGQNVTFRCDPISEHNRLYWYRQTLGQGPEFLTYFQNEAQLEKSRLLSDRFSAERPKGSFSTLEIQRTEQGDSAMYLCASSSSGSTDTQYFGPGTRLTVL.

The chain couples TRBV6-5 to TRBJ2-2, with 7 bases aligning to TRBD1. This CDR3 has 14 residues. Trimming took 5 bases from V and 5 from J; bases not matched to a gene: 5. In germline, CDR1 is MNHEY, CDR2 SVGAGI. The CDR3 DNA sequence: TGTGCCAGCAGTCATCTACAGGGGACCGGGGAGCTGTTTTTT. This codes for CASSHLQGTGELFF.

V gene TRBV11-2 combines with J gene TRBJ2-1, with D perhaps matching TRBD1 (5 bases). Germline lookup yields CDR1 SGHAT and CDR2 FQNNGV. The CDR3 is 16 residues long. V was clipped by 5 bases and J by 2 bases, with 16 bases between them. The CDR3 DNA sequence: TGTGCCAGCAGCCGGGTGCTGGACACAACCTACAATGAGCAGTTCTTC. As protein: CASSRVLDTTYNEQFF.

The genes are TRBV10-1 and TRBJ2-3; possible D gene TRBD2, 6 bases. Germline loops: CDR1 WNHNN, CDR2 SYGVQD (reference sequence). V lost 5 bases and J 0 bases, leaving 9 bases between the germline ends. The CDR3 is made up of 14 amino acids. The CDR3 reads CASSRGTSTDTQYF. The CDR3 coding sequence is TGCGCCAGCAGTCGGGGGACTAGCACAGATACGCAGTATTTT.

CDR3 sequence: CASSRGTASSTDTQYF. CDR3 DNA: TGTGCCAGCAGCCGAGGGACAGCCTCTAGCACAGATACGCAGTATTTT. This chain uses TRBV11-3 with TRBJ2-3; TRBD1 matches at 7 bases. V lost 5 bases, J lost 0 bases, and 8 bases stayed unmatched. The germline V gene encodes CDR1 SGHNT and CDR2 YENEEA. The CDR3 is 16 amino acids.

This chain joins TRBV4-2 and TRBJ1-4; TRBD1 is a possible D gene (5 bases). The CDR3 length is 15 residues. In germline, CDR1 is LGHNA, CDR2 YNFKEQ. The germline V and J ends were trimmed by 0 bases and 7 bases, with 12 bases remaining between them. The CDR3, as DNA: TGTGCCAGCAGCCAAGAATGGCAGGGAAGTGAAAAACTGTTTTTT. It codes for CASSQEWQGSEKLFF.

The chain couples TRBV5-6 to TRBJ1-4, with TRBD1 identical over 9 bases. J lost 8 bases, V lost 5 bases, and 7 bases had no gene match. In germline, CDR1 is SGHDT, CDR2 YYEEEE. This CDR3 region has 14 residues. CDR3 sequence (DNA): TGTGCCAGCAGGACCCACACAGGGGGCGAAAAACTGTTTTTT. It encodes CASRTHTGGEKLFF. The variable domain in full, completed from reference TRBV5-6 and TRBJ1-4, reads DAGVTQSPTHLIKTRGQQVTLRCSPKSGHDTVSWYQQALGQGPQFIFQYYEEEERQRGNFPDRFSGHQFPNYSSELNVNALLLGDSALYLCASRTHTGGEKLFFGSGTQLSVL.

The chain is built from TRBV7-9 and TRBJ1-1; possibly TRBD1 for D (5 bases). Trimming pared 7 bases from V and 3 bases from J, leaving 9 bases between. In germline, CDR1 is SEHNR, CDR2 FQNEAQ (reference sequence). This CDR3 is 12 amino acids long. The CDR3 bases are TGTGCCAGCATGTGGGGGGACACTGAAGCTTTCTTT. This codes for CASMWGDTEAFF. Looking up the rest from reference TRBV7-9 and TRBJ1-1 gives the full variable domain: DTGVSQNPRHKITKRGQNVTFRCDPISEHNRLYWYRQTLGQGPEFLTYFQNEAQLEKSRLLSDRFSAERPKGSFSTLEIQRTEQGDSAMYLCASMWGDTEAFFGQGTRLTVV.

In this sample, this clone turned up a few times. The V call is TRBV27, the J call TRBJ1-6, with D perhaps matching TRBD1 (6 bases). This CDR3 contains 14 residues. Between the trimmed V and J ends, which lost 4 bases and 8 bases, there was a span of 12 bases. Germline V gene lookup returns CDR1 MNHEY and CDR2 SMNVEV (reference sequence). The CDR3 reads CASSSQGGHSPLHF. The CDR3 DNA reads TGTGCCAGCAGTTCACAGGGAGGGCATTCACCCCTCCACTTT.

V gene TRBV5-8 combines with J gene TRBJ1-2; 7 bases are a match to TRBD1. Germline V CDR1 and CDR2: SGHTS, YDEGEE. The CDR3 is 15 residues long. Trimming took 1 base from V and 4 from J; bases not matched to a gene: 7. The CDR3 reads CASSLRDRKIYGYTF. DNA for the CDR3: TGTGCCAGCAGCTTGCGGGACAGAAAAATCTATGGCTACACCTTC.

V gene TRBV4-3 combines with J gene TRBJ2-7; 9 bases fit TRBD1. CDR1 is LGHNA, CDR2 YSLEER, per germline. V gave up 3 bases and J gave up 1 base; unmatched junction bases: 10. The CDR3 loop spans 17 amino acids. The CDR3 reads CASSQGPTGTGSYEQYF. In DNA form, the CDR3 reads TGCGCCAGCAGCCAGGGCCCCACCGGGACAGGGTCCTACGAGCAGTACTTC.

The J gene is TRBJ2-7, the V gene TRBV9; 8 nucleotides match TRBD2. The CDR3 sequence is 14 residues long. Germline values: CDR1 SGDLS, CDR2 YYNGEE. With 0 bases clipped from V and 7 bases from J, the junction kept 6 bases outside the gene matches. The CDR3 reads CASSVGQAGEEQYF. CDR3 sequence (DNA): TGTGCCAGCAGCGTAGGCCAAGCGGGGGAGGAGCAGTACTTC.

The chain carries TRBV5-4 and TRBJ2-3, with 7 bases lining up with TRBD2. The CDR3 sequence is 11 residues long. J gave up 11 bases and V 4 bases, and 4 bases lay outside the gene matches. Germline CDR1 reads SGHNT; CDR2 reads YYREEE (reference sequence). CDR3 region: CASSGGVGQYF. CDR3 in DNA: TGTGCCAGCAGCGGGGGGGTAGGGCAGTATTTT.

The chain carries TRBV27 and TRBJ1-2; weak D call: TRBD1 (6 bases). Germline assignment: CDR1 MNHEY and CDR2 SMNVEV (reference sequence). Trimming stripped 6 bases from V and 4 bases from J, with 21 bases between. The CDR3 consists of 16 residues. CDR3 in DNA: TGTGCCAGCAGGAGCAGAGGGGGTTATGGGGGCTATGGCTACACCTTC. It translates to CASRSRGGYGGYGYTF.

As to this clone: With a much larger clone just one base away, this may be a read error. Other nucleotide sequences from this sample produce the same CDR3. The gene calls are TRBV5-1 and TRBJ2-7; perhaps TRBD2 as D (6 bases). Trimming stripped 4 bases from V and 2 bases from J, with 13 bases between. There are 14 residues in the CDR3. The germline V gene encodes CDR1 SGHRS and CDR2 YFSETQ. CDR3 residues: CASSGDGGAYEQYF. In DNA form, the CDR3 reads TGCGCCAGCAGCGGAGACGGGGGTGCCTACGAGCAGTACTTC.

The chain uses TRBV4-2 and TRBJ2-6, with 8 bases lining up with TRBD1. This CDR3 contains 18 residues. The J segment lost 4 bases and the V segment lost 2 bases, leaving 10 bases of the junction unmatched. The V gene's germline CDR1 is LGHNA and CDR2 YNFKEQ. In nucleotides, the CDR3 is TGTGCCAGCAGCCAAACTGGACAGGGAGCTTCCGGGGCCAACGTCCTGACTTTC. Residues: CASSQTGQGASGANVLTF.

The chain carries TRBV5-1 and TRBJ2-3; TRBD2 might be the D (5 bases). CDR1 SGHRS and CDR2 YFSETQ come from the germline V gene. The CDR3 has 16 residues. The V gene lost 5 bases and the J gene lost 5 bases, with 21 bases spanning the gap. In DNA form, the CDR3 reads TGCGCCAGCAGTTTTGGAGGAACCGGCGCCGGAGATACGCAGTATTTT. This encodes CASSFGGTGAGDTQYF.

This chain connects TRBV30 to TRBJ1-6; TRBD1 matches 7 bases. The germline V gene encodes CDR1 GTSNPN and CDR2 SVGIG (reference sequence). This CDR3 is built from 15 residues. The V segment lost 1 base and the J segment 12 bases; nucleotides outside the gene matches: 12. The CDR3 loop is CAWSGPTTGAEPLHF. CDR3 coding DNA: TGTGCCTGGAGTGGCCCCACCACAGGGGCTGAACCCCTCCACTTT.

The chain joins TRBV10-3 to TRBJ1-1; TRBD1 matches 8 bases. The CDR3 contains 15 residues. V dropped 4 bases and J dropped 0; count of bases not matched to a gene: 4. CDR1 and CDR2 (germline): ENHRY, SYGVKD. The DNA for the CDR3 is TGTGCCATCAGTGTTGACAGGGGTTTGAACACTGAAGCTTTCTTT. Amino acids: CAISVDRGLNTEAFF.

This clone has only one observation. The chain uses TRBV2 and TRBJ1-2; D ambiguous. The CDR3 is made up of 13 amino acids. Deletions cut 1 base from V and 2 bases from J, with 5 bases between. From germline, CDR1 is SNHLY and CDR2 FYNNEI. CDR3 residues: CASSEGQNYGYTF. CDR3 nucleotides: TGTGCCAGCAGTGAAGGGCAGAACTATGGCTACACCTTC.